Given below is one TCR beta chain in context. This record belongs to a study of cytomegalovirus exposure and HLA in healthy donors. PCR involved 60 Vbeta and 13 Jbeta primers. TCRdb keeps only in-frame clones here, not all; method: immunoSEQ multiplex PCR. The sample lists roughly 200,000 clones, just over 75% occurring once. The ends lost 7 bases at V and 3 bases at J; junction bases unmatched: 7. Germline V CDR1 and CDR2: GTSNPN, SVGIG (reference sequence). CDR3 length: 15 amino acids. Material: PBMCs. This TCR derives from a woman aged 60-75 years in good health and CMV-seropositive. V and J are TRBV30 and TRBJ1-6; TRBD1 aligns across 9 bases. CDR3 region: CAYAGQGNYNSPLHF. In DNA, the CDR3 is TGTGCCTACGCGGGACAGGGAAACTATAATTCACCCCTCCACTTT.